The clone carrying this T cell receptor beta chain was observed a few times. Trimming removed 6 bases at V and 6 bases at J, with 9 bases between. CDR3 length: 12 residues. From germline, CDR1 is MNHEY and CDR2 SVGEGT. This entry comes from a study of T-cell memory formation after mild COVID-19. TCRdb processed the 5' RACE reads anew with MiXCR; each CDR3 protein has one entry. The profile shows about 210,000 distinct CDR3 sequences, about 10% of them singletons. V is TRBV6-2 or TRBV6-3 and J is TRBJ2-1; no reliable D call. Sequencing was carried out using PBMCs or a T cell subset sorted from them (not recorded which). The sequence derives from a man aged 18 to 30 who had mild COVID-19 (a few samples of this study predate the infection). Cell type and time point are not known. The CDR3, as DNA: TGTGCCAGCAGCCAGGATCTCAATGAGCAGTTCTTC. It codes for CASSQDLNEQFF.